This is a list of T cell receptor beta chains from one sample in a study of regulatory T cells in long-lasting Graves disease. TCRdb reprocessed the multiplex PCR reads with MiXCR, giving one entry per CDR3 protein. The top ten clones hold about 6.6% of a sample with over 450,000 distinct CDR3 sequences, roughly 21% of them seen once. This specimen was peripheral blood mononuclear cells (PBMCs), taken when the disease was refractory, from a patient treated with antithyroid drugs. These receptors were obtained from a female donor with Graves disease. CDR3s include the opening cysteine and the closing phenylalanine or tryptophan. Each record gives: D gene, clone size, J gene, V gene, CDR3 protein, CDR3 DNA. The D gene is left open where the match is weak. Clone size is given for some rows only: seen once, a few or many times, or a class if the clone is expanded.

>TRBD1|many|TRBJ1-2|TRBV29-1
CSVEVQGTNYGYTF
TGCAGCGTTGAAGTACAGGGGACCAACTATGGCTACACCTTC
>TRBD1|many|TRBJ1-2|TRBV12-3/TRBV12-4
CASRTQGTYGYTF
TGTGCCAGCAGGACACAGGGGACCTATGGCTACACCTTC
>TRBD1|many|TRBJ2-7|TRBV7-2
CASSLRQGSDEQYF
TGTGCCAGCAGTTTAAGACAGGGTTCCGACGAGCAGTACTTC
>-|few|TRBJ1-5|TRBV30
CAWSGGDDQPQHF
TGTGCCTGGAGTGGGGGGGATGATCAGCCCCAGCATTTT
>-|-|TRBJ1-2|TRBV19
CASSPHQFNYGYTF
TGTGCCAGTAGTCCCCATCAATTTAACTATGGCTACACCTTC
>TRBD1|many|TRBJ2-2|TRBV12-3/TRBV12-4
CASSADRGRTGELFF
TGTGCCAGCAGTGCGGACAGGGGGAGGACCGGGGAGCTGTTTTTT
>TRBD1|many|TRBJ2-5|TRBV10-3
CAISDSSRDRGHETQYF
TGTGCCATCAGTGACAGCTCGAGGGACAGGGGGCACGAGACCCAGTACTTC
>-|-|TRBJ1-1|TRBV28
CASSFLRTQNTEAFF
TGTGCCAGCAGTTTCCTTCGGACCCAGAACACTGAAGCTTTCTTT
>TRBD1|many|TRBJ1-3|TRBV2
CASTQTGSGNTIYF
TGTGCCAGCACCCAGACAGGGTCTGGAAACACCATATATTTT
>-|few|TRBJ2-7|TRBV9
CASSPRGPQEPYEQYF
TGTGCCAGCAGCCCCCGAGGTCCGCAAGAGCCCTACGAGCAGTACTTC
>TRBD1|-|TRBJ1-5|TRBV2
CASSLGTGGGQPQHF
TGTGCCAGCAGCCTGGGGACAGGGGGAGGCCAGCCCCAGCATTTT
>-|many|TRBJ1-2|TRBV28
CASSPLRSAYTF
TGTGCCAGCAGCCCCCTCCGGAGTGCCTACACCTTC
>-|-|TRBJ2-7|TRBV6-4
CASSDGDNSYEQYF
TGTGCCAGCAGTGACGGGGACAACTCCTACGAGCAGTACTTC
>-|many|TRBJ1-1|TRBV27
CASSLASEGVTEAFF
TGTGCCAGCAGTTTGGCTTCCGAAGGGGTCACTGAAGCTTTCTTT
>TRBD2|-|TRBJ2-5|TRBV10-2
CASSDWTSGKQETQYF
TGCGCCAGCAGTGACTGGACTAGCGGGAAACAAGAGACCCAGTACTTC
>TRBD2|-|TRBJ2-5|TRBV14
CASSQGTSRKETQYF
TGTGCCAGCAGCCAAGGGACTAGCAGGAAAGAGACCCAGTACTTC
>TRBD1|-|TRBJ1-1|TRBV19
CASSTPLADRGNTEAFF
TGTGCCAGTAGTACCCCCTTGGCCGACAGGGGGAACACTGAAGCTTTCTTT
>TRBD2|many|TRBJ2-5|TRBV6-1
CASTPLRRGDKETQYF
TGTGCCAGCACCCCCTTGAGGCGGGGGGACAAAGAGACCCAGTACTTC
>TRBD2|-|TRBJ2-7|TRBV7-2
CASSFGGAASSYEQYF
TGTGCCAGCAGCTTCGGGGGGGCAGCGAGCTCCTACGAGCAGTACTTC
>TRBD1|-|TRBJ1-5|TRBV28
CASSDRGGEPQHF
TGTGCCAGCAGCGACAGGGGAGGGGAGCCCCAGCATTTT
>TRBD1|many|TRBJ1-2|TRBV7-6
CASSLADRDRYGYTF
TGTGCCAGCAGCCTAGCTGACAGGGACCGCTATGGCTACACCTTC
>-|-|TRBJ2-7|TRBV5-1
CASSLQGGRYEQYF
TGCGCCAGCAGCTTGCAGGGGGGTCGATACGAGCAGTACTTC
>TRBD1|many|TRBJ1-4|TRBV6-1
CASTKLVGQGHEKLFF
TGTGCCAGCACCAAACTCGTCGGACAGGGACATGAAAAACTGTTTTTT
>TRBD1|many|TRBJ1-5|TRBV27
CASSSGQGWNPQHF
TGTGCCAGCAGTTCCGGACAGGGTTGGAATCCCCAGCATTTT
>-|few|TRBJ2-7|TRBV30
CAWSDQPYEQYF
TGTGCCTGGAGTGACCAACCCTACGAGCAGTACTTC
>-|-|TRBJ1-4|TRBV7-8
CASSLADGLGEKLFF
TGTGCCAGCAGCTTAGCGGACGGCCTGGGGGAAAAACTGTTTTTT
>TRBD1|-|TRBJ2-5|TRBV18
CASSPKDRLSTQYF
TGTGCCAGCTCACCTAAGGACAGGCTCTCGACCCAGTACTTC
>-|many|TRBJ2-5|TRBV28
CASTIRSEETQYF
TGTGCCAGCACCATCCGCAGTGAAGAGACCCAGTACTTC
>-|-|TRBJ1-4|TRBV19
CASSIEFRVGEKLFF
TGTGCCAGTAGTATAGAATTCAGGGTCGGCGAAAAACTGTTTTTT
>TRBD2|-|TRBJ2-5|TRBV20-1
CSAGLAERETQYF
TGCAGTGCTGGACTAGCGGAGAGGGAGACCCAGTACTTC
>-|many|TRBJ2-7|TRBV28
CASSAPQATAYEQYF
TGTGCCAGCAGCGCCCCACAAGCGACCGCCTACGAGCAGTACTTC